Listed here are 10 T cell receptor beta chains from one sample, sequenced in a study of T cell changes during pregnancy in multiple sclerosis. Sequencing used immunoSEQ multiplex PCR; TCRdb keeps in-frame clones, though not all of them. The table includes roughly 100,000 clones, 90% to 95% detected once. This material consisted of peripheral blood, taken after pregnancy. The receptors derive from a female donor in good health, enrolled as a control in a pregnancy study.

The genes are TRBV7-8 and TRBJ2-5, with TRBD1 as a possible D gene (5 bases). The J call may be mistaken, given a closer DNA end match to TRBJ2-7. The CDR3 runs to 14 residues. Germline assignment: CDR1 SGHVS and CDR2 FQNEAQ. The CDR3 DNA is TGTGCCAGCAGCCACCCTTTGACAGCCTACGAGCAGTACTTC. Translating it yields CASSHPLTAYEQYF.

CDR3 in amino acids: CASSPAGLAGGRQETQYF. CDR3 coding DNA: TGTGCCAGCAGCCCAGCGGGACTAGCGGGGGGGCGACAAGAGACCCAGTACTTC. The chain joins TRBV11-2 to TRBJ2-5; 16 bases are a match to TRBD2. This CDR3 comprises 18 residues. V was clipped by 5 bases and J by 2 bases; unmatched bases: 8. Germline CDR1 is SGHAT and CDR2 is FQNNGV. The full variable domain, its missing parts supplied by reference TRBV11-2 and TRBJ2-5, is EAGVAQSPRYKIIEKRQSVAFWCNPISGHATLYWYQQILGQGPKLLIQFQNNGVVDDSQLPKDRFSAERLKGVDSTLKIQPAKLEDSAVYLCASSPAGLAGGRQETQYFGPGTRLLVL.

This rearrangement joins TRBV7-2 to TRBJ2-6; D gene ambiguous. The CDR3 totals 16 residues. Trimming left V 5 bases short and J 0 bases short, with 11 bases between. From germline, CDR1 is SGHTA and CDR2 FQGNSA. The CDR3 region has the DNA TGTGCCAGCAGCGCACAGCCCAGCTCTGGGGCCAACGTCCTGACTTTC. Encoded protein: CASSAQPSSGANVLTF.

CDR3 amino acids: CASSDSGTRNIQYF. In nucleotides, the CDR3 is TGTGCCAGCAGTGACTCGGGGACAAGGAACATTCAGTACTTC. This rearrangement joins TRBV25-1 to TRBJ2-4; D perhaps matches TRBD1 (6 bases). This CDR3 has 14 amino acids. V was shortened by 3 bases and J by 7 bases, with 13 bases between the two germline ends. The germline V gene encodes CDR1 MGHDK and CDR2 SYGVNS.

This chain joins TRBV11-2 and TRBJ1-5, with TRBD1 as a possible D gene (5 bases). Trimming cost V 1 base and J 4 bases, with 8 bases left between them. Germline CDR1 SGHAT, CDR2 FQNNGV. This CDR3 region has 14 residues. The CDR3 protein is CASSLAGANQPQHF. DNA of the CDR3: TGTGCCAGCAGCTTAGCTGGGGCGAATCAGCCCCAGCATTTT.

This clone has a single count. The chain recombines TRBV7-2 with TRBJ2-7; 8 bases line up with TRBD2. CDR1 SGHTA and CDR2 FQGNSA come from the germline V gene. The CDR3 covers 12 residues. J gave up 5 bases and V 8 bases, and 5 bases lay outside the gene matches. The DNA of the CDR3 is TGTGCCAGCGGGACTAGACACCACGAGCAGTACTTC. Encoded protein: CASGTRHHEQYF.

This clone was found once. The chain joins TRBV6-5 to TRBJ2-7; a possible D gene is TRBD2 (5 bases). The ends were cut back, 6 bases at V and 6 bases at J, with 18 bases in the middle. The V gene's germline CDR1 is MNHEY and CDR2 SVGAGI. The CDR3 runs 14 residues. For the CDR3, the DNA is TGTGCCAGCAGGACCTCTCGGGGATCGCTCGAGCAGTACTTC. Its protein is CASRTSRGSLEQYF.

The CDR3 sequence: CASSPGANVLTF. CDR3 nucleotides: TGTGCCAGCAGCCCAGGAGCCAACGTCCTGACTTTC. J is TRBJ2-6 and V is TRBV6-5; D remains unclear. CDR3 length: 12 residues. Trimming took 6 bases from V and 7 from J, leaving 7 bases between them. Germline V gene sequence: CDR1 MNHEY, CDR2 SVGAGI.

The chain links TRBV7-2 to TRBJ2-3; 7 nucleotides align to TRBD2. With 4 bases clipped from V and 3 bases from J, the junction kept 7 bases outside the gene matches. This CDR3 has 15 amino acids. Germline V gene sequence: CDR1 SGHTA, CDR2 FQGNSA. CDR3 in amino acids: CASSYVGRSTDTQYF. The CDR3 DNA reads TGTGCCAGCAGCTACGTCGGGAGGAGTACAGATACGCAGTATTTT.

V gene TRBV12-5 combines with J gene TRBJ2-3; 7 bases fit TRBD1. The CDR3 consists of 14 residues. After removal of 4 bases from V and 1 base from J, the junction contained 2 bases not matched to a gene. Germline CDR1 is LGHNT and CDR2 is FRNRAP. CDR3 amino acids: CASGYGQGTDTQYF. The CDR3 DNA reads TGTGCTAGTGGTTACGGACAGGGCACAGATACGCAGTATTTT.